Listed below are T cell receptor beta chains from one sample, sequenced in a study of shared clonotypes between healthy human individuals. TCRdb keeps only in-frame clones here, not all; method: immunoSEQ multiplex PCR. The sample yields around 450,000 clones, 75% to 85% seen once. The sequencing input was PBMCs. The origin of the receptors is a woman aged 40 to 55 in good health. Some clones in this sample may be carry-over from other donors' samples. The CDR3 runs from the conserved cysteine through the conserved F or W. D genes are given only for firm matches. Only some rows state a clone size, as once, few, many or a class for expanded clones.

j_gene | v_gene | abundance | d_gene | CDR3nt | CDR3aa
TRBJ2-3 | TRBV9 | . | . | TGTGCCAGCAGCGTAGACGGGAGTATTAGCACAGATACGCAGTATTTT | CASSVDGSISTDTQYF
TRBJ1-3 | TRBV6-1 | . | TRBD1 | TGTGCCAGCAGTGAACTACAGGGGACCGCCATATATTTT | CASSELQGTAIYF
TRBJ2-4 | TRBV4-1 | . | . | TGCGCCAGCAGCCGAACAAGGATTGACATTCAGTACTTC | CASSRTRIDIQYF
TRBJ2-7 | TRBV28 | few | TRBD1 | TGTGCCAGCACTCGACCCAGGGGGACCCACGAGCAGTACTTC | CASTRPRGTHEQYF
TRBJ1-5 | TRBV28 | few | . | TGTGCCAGCAGTGACGCGCCCCAGCATTTT | CASSDAPQHF
TRBJ2-2 | TRBV28 | . | TRBD2 | TGTGCCAGCAGTTTCTTGACTAGCAGTCACACCGGGGAGCTGTTTTTT | CASSFLTSSHTGELFF
TRBJ2-1 | TRBV27 | . | TRBD2 | TGTGCCAGCAGTCTGACTAGCGGGAGGGTCTACAATGAGCAGTTCTTC | CASSLTSGRVYNEQFF
TRBJ2-3 | TRBV15 | . | TRBD2 | TGTGCCACCAGCAGGGCTAGCGGGAGTTTAATTGAGTATTTT | CATSRASGSLIEYF
TRBJ2-1 | TRBV7-3 | . | TRBD1 | TGTGCCAGCAGCCCGACAGGGCCCTACAATGAGCAGTTCTTC | CASSPTGPYNEQFF
TRBJ1-4 | TRBV7-8 | once | . | TGTGCCAGCAGCTTAGATACAGGCCCTAATGAAAAACTGTTTTTT | CASSLDTGPNEKLFF
TRBJ2-7 | TRBV15 | . | TRBD2 | TGTGCCACCAGCAGAGTGGCGACTAGCGGACCCTACGAGCAGTACTTC | CATSRVATSGPYEQYF
TRBJ2-7 | TRBV30 | once | . | TGTGCCTGGAGTGTCCATCAGGGGTACGAGCAGTACTTT | CAWSVHQGYEQYF
TRBJ1-2 | TRBV10-2 | . | . | TGCGCCAGCAGTGATGAGGTCAACTATGGCTACACCTTC | CASSDEVNYGYTF
TRBJ2-1 | TRBV18 | . | TRBD2 | TGTGCCAGCTCACCCACTCCGACTAGCGGGAGGGTCTGGGGTGAGCAGTTCTTC | CASSPTPTSGRVWGEQFF
TRBJ1-2 | TRBV4-1 | . | . | TGCGCCAGCAGTCAAATCTATTTTGGCTACACCTTC | CASSQIYFGYTF
TRBJ2-3 | TRBV7-3 | . | TRBD2 | TGTGCCAGCAGCTGGCAGACTAGCGGGCAACATACGCAGTATTTT | CASSWQTSGQHTQYF
TRBJ2-5 | TRBV5-1 | . | . | TGCGCCAGCAGCTTCAACAGGGTTCAAGAGACCCAGTACTTC | CASSFNRVQETQYF
TRBJ2-5 | TRBV5-4 | once | TRBD1 | TGTGCCAGCAGCTCGGGACAGGGTAACCAAGAGACCCAGTACTTC | CASSSGQGNQETQYF
TRBJ2-3 | TRBV7-2 | . | TRBD2 | TGTGCCAGCAGCTCGTCACTAGCGACTAGCACAGATACGCAGTATTTT | CASSSSLATSTDTQYF
TRBJ2-5 | TRBV7-9 | . | . | TGTGCCAGCGGTTCGGGCAACCAAGAGACCCAGTACTTC | CASGSGNQETQYF
TRBJ2-2 | TRBV5-6 | . | . | TGTGCCAGCAGCTCCACCCCTCTCACCGGGGAGCTGTTTTTT | CASSSTPLTGELFF
TRBJ2-1 | TRBV27 | . | TRBD2 | TGTGCCAGCAGTTTAAGGACTAGCGGGAGTAATGAGCAGTTCTTC | CASSLRTSGSNEQFF
TRBJ2-1 | TRBV29-1 | . | . | TGCAGCTCTACAGTTTACAATGAGCAGTTCTTC | CSSTVYNEQFF
TRBJ1-1 | TRBV29-1 | . | . | TGCAGCTCCTGGGAACAGTTGAACACTGAAGCTTTCTTT | CSSWEQLNTEAFF
TRBJ1-1 | TRBV5-4 | . | . | TGTGCCAGCAGCTTGGCGGACACTGAAGCTTTCTTT | CASSLADTEAFF
TRBJ2-1 | TRBV6-4 | . | TRBD2 | TGTGCCAGCAGTGACTCTGCTAGCGGGGGATACAATGAGCAGTTCTTC | CASSDSASGGYNEQFF
TRBJ2-1 | TRBV28 | . | TRBD2 | TGTGCCAGCAGTGTAGCGGGAGGCTCCTACAATGAGCAGTTCTTC | CASSVAGGSYNEQFF
TRBJ1-5 | TRBV6-1 | . | . | TGTGCCAGCAGTGAAGTGTCCACCAATCAGCCCCAGCATTTT | CASSEVSTNQPQHF
TRBJ2-5 | TRBV5-4 | . | TRBD2 | TGTGCCAGCAGCTTGACGGCGGGAGTGAGGGAGACCCAGTACTTC | CASSLTAGVRETQYF
TRBJ2-1 | TRBV18 | few | TRBD2 | TGTGCCAGCTCACTTACTAGCGGGATAGACGATGAGCAGTTCTTC | CASSLTSGIDDEQFF
TRBJ1-4 | TRBV2 | few | . | TGTGCCAGCTCCCGGACAGACTCGCGACTGTTTTTT | CASSRTDSRLFF
TRBJ2-7 | TRBV4-1 | once | TRBD1 | TGCGCCAGCAGCCAAGCGGGGACAGCAACCTACGAGCAGTACTTC | CASSQAGTATYEQYF
TRBJ2-1 | TRBV2 | . | TRBD2 | TGTGCCAGCAGTGAAAGGCGGCTAGCGGGTCTCTCCTACAATGAGCAGTTCTTC | CASSERRLAGLSYNEQFF
TRBJ2-7 | TRBV27 | . | . | TGTGCCAGCAGTTTTACGGCGAAGCCCTACGAGCAGTACTTC | CASSFTAKPYEQYF
TRBJ2-5 | TRBV11-2 | . | . | TGTGCCAGCAGCTTGGGGCAGGGGACCCAGTACTTC | CASSLGQGTQYF
TRBJ1-1 | TRBV19 | . | . | TGTGCCAGTAGTATAGGGGGAGGGGTGCACACTGAAGCTTTCTTT | CASSIGGGVHTEAFF
TRBJ2-2 | TRBV21-1 | . | . | TGTGCCAGCAGCAAATCGTGCGTAACGGAACCGAACACCGGGGAGCTGTTTTTT | CASSKSCVTEPNTGELFF
TRBJ1-4 | TRBV28 | few | TRBD1 | TGTGCCAGCGGGACAGGGGGTACAACTAATGAAAAACTGTTTTTT | CASGTGGTTNEKLFF
TRBJ2-1 | TRBV7-8 | once | . | TGTGCCAGCAGCTTAGGCCTAGCTGTAGACTTCTCCTACAATGAGCAGTTCTTC | CASSLGLAVDFSYNEQFF
TRBJ2-4 | TRBV7-9 | once | TRBD1 | TGTGCCAGCAGCTTACCCTGGGACAGGGGACCCATTCAGTACTTC | CASSLPWDRGPIQYF
TRBJ2-7 | TRBV30 | . | . | TGTGCCTGGAATCCGGCGGCTTTCGCCGAGCAGTACTTC | CAWNPAAFAEQYF
TRBJ2-1 | TRBV5-6 | . | TRBD2 | TGTGCCAGCAGCTTGGGACTAGCGGCCTACAATGAGCAGTTCTTC | CASSLGLAAYNEQFF
TRBJ2-2 | TRBV6-4 | . | . | TGTGCCAGCAGTGACGGCAGGGGCACCGGGGAGCTGTTTTTT | CASSDGRGTGELFF
TRBJ2-4 | TRBV4-1 | . | TRBD1 | TGCGCCAGCAGCCAAGATAGCAGGGGGCCGGCCAAAAACATTCAGTACTTC | CASSQDSRGPAKNIQYF
TRBJ1-1 | TRBV28 | . | TRBD1 | TGTGCCACCACGGGGGGACAGGGGCTAGAAGCTTTCTTT | CATTGGQGLEAFF